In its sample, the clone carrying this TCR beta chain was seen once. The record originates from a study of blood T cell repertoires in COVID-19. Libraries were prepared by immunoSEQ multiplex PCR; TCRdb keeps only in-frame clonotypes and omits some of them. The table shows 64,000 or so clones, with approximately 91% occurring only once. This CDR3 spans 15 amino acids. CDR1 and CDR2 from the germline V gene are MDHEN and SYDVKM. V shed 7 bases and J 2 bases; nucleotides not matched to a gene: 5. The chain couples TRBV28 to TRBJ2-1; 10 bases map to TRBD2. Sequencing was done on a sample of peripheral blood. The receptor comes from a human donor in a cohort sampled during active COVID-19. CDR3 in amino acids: CASTRAGGPYNEQFF. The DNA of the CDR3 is TGTGCCAGCACCAGAGCGGGAGGGCCCTACAATGAGCAGTTCTTC. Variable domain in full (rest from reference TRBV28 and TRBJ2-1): DVKVTQSSRYLVKRTGEKVFLECVQDMDHENMFWYRQDPGLGLRLIYFSYDVKMKEKGDIPEGYSVSREKKERFSLILESASTNQTSMYLCASTRAGGPYNEQFFGPGTRLTVL.